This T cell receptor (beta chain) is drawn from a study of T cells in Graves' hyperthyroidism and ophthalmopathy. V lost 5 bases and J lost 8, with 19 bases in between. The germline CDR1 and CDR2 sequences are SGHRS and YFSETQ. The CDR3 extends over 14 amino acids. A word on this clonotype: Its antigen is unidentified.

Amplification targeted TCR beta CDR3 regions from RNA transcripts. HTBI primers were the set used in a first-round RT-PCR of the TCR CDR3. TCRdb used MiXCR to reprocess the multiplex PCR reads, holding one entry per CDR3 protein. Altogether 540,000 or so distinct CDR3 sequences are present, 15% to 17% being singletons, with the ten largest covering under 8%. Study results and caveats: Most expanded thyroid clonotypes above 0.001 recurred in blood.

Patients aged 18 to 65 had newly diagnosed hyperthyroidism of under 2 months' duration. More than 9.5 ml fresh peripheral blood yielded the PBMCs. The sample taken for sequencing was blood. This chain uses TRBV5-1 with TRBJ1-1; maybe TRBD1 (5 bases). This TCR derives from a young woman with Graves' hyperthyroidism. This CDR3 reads CASRIGSIRAEAFF. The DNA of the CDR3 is TGCGCCAGCAGAATTGGTAGTATCAGGGCCGAAGCTTTCTTT.